Below, 27 T cell receptor beta chains from the same sample are listed, as sequenced in a study of siplizumab effects on memory and regulatory T cells. Measured with immunoSEQ multiplex PCR; TCRdb has only the in-frame clones, and not every one. This table holds about 100,000 clones, 75% to 95% found once. The sequenced sample consisted of CD4+ T cells sorted from blood. These receptors all stem from a human donor in good health. Some clones in this sample may be carry-over from other donors' samples.

This clone was counted once. V usage is TRBV27 and J usage is TRBJ1-1; no clear D gene. The CDR3 totals 13 residues. The V gene's germline CDR1 is MNHEY and CDR2 SMNVEV (reference sequence). Trimming took 0 bases from V and 7 from J, leaving 9 bases between them. Written as DNA, the CDR3 is TGTGCCAGCAGTTTATCAGCTGGATATGAAGCTTTCTTT. This translates into CASSLSAGYEAFF.

The rearrangement joins TRBV6-5 to TRBJ2-7; possibly TRBD2 for D (5 bases). The ends were cut back, 10 bases at V and 1 base at J, with 8 bases in the middle. The CDR3 sequence is 11 residues long. Germline V gene sequence: CDR1 MNHEY, CDR2 SVGAGI. CDR3 nucleotides: TGTGCCATTCAGCGGTCCTACGAGCAGTACTTC. Protein product: CAIQRSYEQYF.

The genes are TRBV10-1 and TRBJ1-5, with D unclear. CDR3 size: 13 residues. The V end lost 2 bases, the J end lost 0 bases, and 2 bases lay between the germline ends. Germline CDR1 WNHNN, CDR2 SYGVQD (reference sequence). The CDR3 region has the DNA TGCGCCAGCAGTGAGGTTAGCAATCAGCCCCAGCATTTT. Translated: CASSEVSNQPQHF.

The V and J genes are TRBV30 and TRBJ2-3; D not resolved. V lost 0 bases, J lost 6 bases, and 7 bases lay in between. Germline-derived CDR1 and CDR2 are GTSNPN and SVGIG (reference sequence). The CDR3 loop spans 12 amino acids. The CDR3 DNA follows: TGTGCCTGGAGTGTACACCGGGATACGCAGTATTTT. Translating gives CAWSVHRDTQYF.

The DNA of the CDR3 is TGTGCCAGCAGCTTAATTGAGGGGAGCAATCAGCCCCAGCATTTT. Its translation is CASSLIEGSNQPQHF. V usage is TRBV7-4 and J usage is TRBJ1-5, with D perhaps matching TRBD1 (5 bases). CDR1 and CDR2 (germline): SGHVT, SQSDAQ. The germline V and J ends were trimmed by 2 bases and 1 base, with 9 bases remaining between them. This CDR3 is built from 15 residues.

For the CDR3, the DNA is TGTGCCACCTCGCCGGAAAGTAGATCGCAGCCCCAGCATTTT. Translation: CATSPESRSQPQHF. This chain joins TRBV6-5 and TRBJ1-5; no firm D call. Trimming took off 10 bases at V and 7 bases at J, with 20 bases between the two ends. Germline CDR1 is MNHEY and CDR2 is SVGAGI. The length of the CDR3 is 14 residues.

V is TRBV28 and J is TRBJ1-1; no reliable D call. With 6 bases removed from V and 3 bases from J, the gap between germline ends came to 14 bases. CDR1 and CDR2 from the germline V gene are MDHEN and SYDVKM. The CDR3 loop spans 14 amino acids. The CDR3 DNA sequence: TGTGCCAGCAGGCTACATACAGCGTACACTGAAGCTTTCTTT. The encoded protein is CASRLHTAYTEAFF.

This chain links TRBV5-1 with TRBJ2-1; D is perhaps TRBD2 (5 bases). The CDR3 consists of 14 residues. Trimming cost V 2 bases and J 7 bases, with 13 bases left between them. CDR1 is SGHRS, CDR2 YFSETQ, per germline. This CDR3 is CASSFGGGRNEQFF. For the CDR3, the DNA is TGCGCCAGCAGCTTTGGAGGAGGCAGGAATGAGCAGTTCTTC.

The chain joins TRBV7-2 to TRBJ2-3; D unresolved. This CDR3 is built from 12 residues. With 5 bases removed from V and 6 bases from J, the gap between germline ends came to 9 bases. Germline values: CDR1 SGHTA, CDR2 FQGNSA. CDR3: CASSTTWDTQYF. CDR3 in DNA: TGTGCCAGCAGCACCACTTGGGATACGCAGTATTTT. The variable domain in full, completed from reference TRBV7-2 and TRBJ2-3, reads GAGVSQSPSNKVTEKGKDVELRCDPISGHTALYWYRQSLGQGLEFLIYFQGNSAPDKSGLPSDRFSAERTGGSVSTLTIQRTQQEDSAVYLCASSTTWDTQYFGPGTRLTVL.

The chain combines TRBV15 with TRBJ2-3; TRBD2 aligns across 7 bases. The germline V gene encodes CDR1 LNHNV and CDR2 YYDKDF (reference sequence). This CDR3 region has 16 residues. Trimming at V came to 0 bases and at J to 1 base, leaving 4 bases not matched to a gene. This CDR3 reads CATSRDGGDGTDTQYF. The CDR3, as DNA: TGTGCCACCAGCAGAGATGGGGGGGACGGCACAGATACGCAGTATTTT.

The chain employs TRBV27 and TRBJ2-7; no definite D call. The CDR3 runs to 15 residues. The germline V gene has CDR1 MNHEY and CDR2 SMNVEV (reference sequence). The V end lost 10 bases, the J end lost 0 bases, and 19 bases lay between the germline ends. The CDR3 region is CATNPTTASSYEQYF. The CDR3 coding sequence is TGTGCCACCAACCCCACCACAGCCTCCTCCTACGAGCAGTACTTC.

This clone was recorded once. This chain links TRBV4-1 with TRBJ1-1; no clear D gene. The CDR3 extends over 14 amino acids. Germline lookup yields CDR1 MGHRA and CDR2 YSYEKL. Trimming left V 0 bases short and J 5 bases short, with 10 bases between. This CDR3 is CASSQDPKWTEAFF. CDR3 bases: TGCGCCAGCAGCCAAGATCCGAAATGGACTGAAGCTTTCTTT.

This clone was picked up a small number of times. V and J are TRBV4-1 and TRBJ1-5; 8 bases match TRBD1. The CDR3 is made up of 16 amino acids. J gave up 6 bases and V 2 bases, and 9 bases lay outside the gene matches. Per germline, CDR1 MGHRA and CDR2 YSYEKL. Here the CDR3 reads CASSQSRVRGPQPQHF. DNA of the CDR3: TGCGCCAGCAGCCAATCACGTGTCAGGGGGCCTCAGCCCCAGCATTTT.

The V call is TRBV2, the J call TRBJ2-1; D tentatively fits TRBD1 or TRBD2 (5 bases each). CDR1 and CDR2 (germline): SNHLY, FYNNEI. The CDR3 extends over 11 amino acids. The V end lost 6 bases, the J end lost 14 bases, and 14 bases lay between the germline ends. The CDR3 nucleotides are TGTGCCAGCAGCCCGGGGACGCCAAAGTTCTTC. Translating it yields CASSPGTPKFF.

Only a few counts were recorded for this clone. CDR3 loop: CASSLGPTGTSVNTGELFF. The CDR3 DNA reads as TGTGCCAGCAGCTTGGGCCCCACCGGGACTAGCGTTAACACCGGGGAGCTGTTTTTT. This sequence joins TRBV5-4 and TRBJ2-2, with 10 bases that match TRBD2. CDR1 and CDR2 from the germline V gene are SGHNT and YYREEE (reference sequence). CDR3 length: 19 amino acids. Unmatched junction bases numbered 10, after V lost 0 bases and J lost 2 bases.

This chain connects TRBV12-5 to TRBJ2-3; perhaps TRBD2 as D (6 bases). This CDR3 has 15 residues. V lost 9 bases and J lost 3, with 19 bases in between. From germline, CDR1 is LGHNT and CDR2 FRNRAP. In DNA, the CDR3 is TGTGCTAGCAAAAAGGGAGCGGGCGGGACAGATACGCAGTATTTT. Amino acid sequence: CASKKGAGGTDTQYF.

The rearrangement uses TRBV7-9 and TRBJ1-4; D may be TRBD1 (5 bases). CDR3 length equals 15 residues. V lost 1 base and J 8 bases, leaving 14 bases between the germline ends. Per the germline V gene, CDR1 is SEHNR and CDR2 is FQNEAQ (reference sequence). CDR3 amino acids: CASSLGAGHGEKLFF. CDR3 in DNA: TGTGCCAGCAGCTTAGGGGCAGGGCATGGGGAAAAACTGTTTTTT.

The genes are TRBV5-1 and TRBJ1-1; TRBD1 is a possible D gene (5 bases). The germline CDR1 and CDR2 sequences are SGHRS and YFSETQ. CDR3 length: 15 residues. Trimming took 2 bases from V and 0 from J, leaving 11 bases between them. The CDR3 sequence: CASSFETGMNTEAFF. DNA of the CDR3: TGCGCCAGCAGCTTTGAAACAGGCATGAACACTGAAGCTTTCTTT. Complete variable domain (other parts from reference TRBV5-1 and TRBJ1-1): KAGVTQTPRYLIKTRGQQVTLSCSPISGHRSVSWYQQTPGQGLQFLFEYFSETQRNKGNFPGRFSGRQFSNSRSEMNVSTLELGDSALYLCASSFETGMNTEAFFGQGTRLTVV.

This rearrangement joins TRBV6-4 to TRBJ1-2; TRBD1 agrees at 7 bases. CDR3 size: 13 residues. J gave up 7 bases and V 6 bases, and 8 bases lay outside the gene matches. Germline CDR1 is MRHNA and CDR2 is SNTAGT. The CDR3 DNA sequence: TGTGCCAGCAGCGTTAACAGGGGAAGTGGCTACACCTTC. It is translated as CASSVNRGSGYTF.

V is TRBV5-4 and J is TRBJ2-1, with 15 bases that match TRBD2. The CDR3 sequence is 15 residues long. Germline-derived CDR1 and CDR2 are SGHNT and YYREEE (reference sequence). Trimming took 4 bases from V and 7 from J; bases not matched to a gene: 3. The DNA for the CDR3 is TGTGCCAGCAGCCCTGGACTAGCGGGAGGGAATGAGCAGTTCTTC. Its protein product is CASSPGLAGGNEQFF.

V gene TRBV6-5 combines with J gene TRBJ1-2; 7 bases map to TRBD1. The CDR3 runs to 14 residues. Germline assignment: CDR1 MNHEY and CDR2 SVGAGI. V shed 6 bases, J shed 8 bases, and the junction held 12 bases outside the gene matches. The CDR3 DNA reads TGTGCCAGCAGCAACAGGGCTTACAGGGGCGGCTACACCTTC. This translates into CASSNRAYRGGYTF.

This chain joins TRBV7-6 and TRBJ2-2; maybe TRBD2 (7 bases). V was trimmed by 4 bases and J by 6 bases, leaving 18 bases between them. The CDR3 has 16 amino acids. Looked up from germline, CDR1 is SGHVS and CDR2 is FNYEAQ. In DNA form, the CDR3 reads TGTGCCAGCAGCTCCGAGGGGGGGACTTCCGCCGGGGAGCTGTTTTTT. It codes for CASSSEGGTSAGELFF.

The chain has TRBV7-9 and TRBJ2-1; possible D gene TRBD2, 5 bases. Germline CDR1 reads SEHNR; CDR2 reads FQNEAQ (reference sequence). V shed 7 bases and J shed 6 bases, with 19 bases lying between them. The CDR3 spans 15 residues. CDR3 sequence: CASIRTRIGTNEQFF. For the CDR3, the DNA is TGTGCCAGCATACGAACTAGAATCGGCACCAATGAGCAGTTCTTC.

The chain employs TRBV9 and TRBJ2-6; perhaps TRBD1 as D (6 bases). This CDR3 contains 16 residues. Germline values: CDR1 SGDLS, CDR2 YYNGEE. Trimming shortened V by 4 bases and J by 1 base, and 12 bases separated the two germline ends. CDR3 protein: CASSPRRGSGANVLTF. The CDR3 DNA follows: TGTGCCAGCAGCCCGCGCAGGGGTTCTGGGGCCAACGTCCTGACTTTC.

This sequence joins TRBV6-5 and TRBJ2-5, with 13 bases lining up with TRBD2. CDR3 size: 16 residues. V gave up 0 bases and J gave up 3 bases; unmatched junction bases: 1. Per germline, CDR1 MNHEY and CDR2 SVGAGI. The CDR3 DNA reads as TGTGCCAGCAGTTACTCAGGACTAGCGGGGGAAGAGACCCAGTACTTC. This encodes CASSYSGLAGEETQYF.

V is TRBV18 and J is TRBJ2-3; D is ambiguous. The CDR3 totals 15 residues. Trimming removed 1 base at V and 1 base at J, with 9 bases between. CDR1 and CDR2 from the germline V gene are KGHSH and LQKENI. The CDR3 DNA reads TGTGCCAGCTCACCACTGCTATTGGGCACAGATACGCAGTATTTT. This codes for CASSPLLLGTDTQYF.

The V and J genes are TRBV11-2 and TRBJ2-5; D remains unclear. V lost 5 bases and J 5 bases, leaving 18 bases between the germline ends. The length of the CDR3 is 15 residues. The germline gives CDR1 SGHAT, CDR2 FQNNGV. CDR3 DNA: TGTGCCAGCAGCACCGGGCCCCAAAAAGGGGAGACCCAGTACTTC. Translation gives CASSTGPQKGETQYF.